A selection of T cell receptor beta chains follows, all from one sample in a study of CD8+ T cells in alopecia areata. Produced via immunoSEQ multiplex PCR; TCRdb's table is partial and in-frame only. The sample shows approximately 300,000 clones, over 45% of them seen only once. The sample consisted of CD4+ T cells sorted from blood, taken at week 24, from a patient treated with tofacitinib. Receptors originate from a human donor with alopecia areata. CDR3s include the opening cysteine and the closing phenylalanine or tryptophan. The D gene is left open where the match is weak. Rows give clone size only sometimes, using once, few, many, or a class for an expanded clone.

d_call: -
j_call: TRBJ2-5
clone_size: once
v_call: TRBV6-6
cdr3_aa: CASRPGSQETQYF
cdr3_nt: TGTGCCAGCAGACCTGGGAGCCAAGAGACCCAGTACTTC

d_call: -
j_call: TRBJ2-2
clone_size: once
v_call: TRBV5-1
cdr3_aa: CASSLVSSGELFF
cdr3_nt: TGCGCCAGCAGCTTGGTGTCCTCCGGGGAGCTGTTTTTT

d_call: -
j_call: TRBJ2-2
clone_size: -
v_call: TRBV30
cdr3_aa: CAWSVQKNSNTGELFF
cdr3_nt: TGTGCCTGGAGTGTGCAGAAAAACTCGAACACCGGGGAGCTGTTTTTT

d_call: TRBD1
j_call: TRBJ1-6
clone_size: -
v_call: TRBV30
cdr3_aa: CAWSVNDRGSPLHF
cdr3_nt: TGTGCCTGGAGTGTCAATGACAGGGGGTCACCCCTCCACTTT

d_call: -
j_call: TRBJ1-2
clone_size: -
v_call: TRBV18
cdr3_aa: CASSPVETNYGYTF
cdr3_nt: TGTGCCAGCTCACCAGTCGAAACTAACTATGGCTACACCTTC

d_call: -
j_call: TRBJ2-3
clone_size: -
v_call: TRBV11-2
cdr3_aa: CASSPQGPDTQYF
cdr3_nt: TGTGCCAGCAGCCCCCAAGGACCAGATACGCAGTATTTT

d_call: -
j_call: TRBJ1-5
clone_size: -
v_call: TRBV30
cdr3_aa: CAWSRRELGPQHF
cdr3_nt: TGTGCCTGGAGCCGGAGGGAGCTGGGACCCCAGCATTTT

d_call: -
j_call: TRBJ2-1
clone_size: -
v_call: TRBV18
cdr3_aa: CASSPGSGGSYNEQFF
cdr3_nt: TGTGCCAGCTCACCAGGGTCCGGGGGTTCCTACAATGAGCAGTTCTTC

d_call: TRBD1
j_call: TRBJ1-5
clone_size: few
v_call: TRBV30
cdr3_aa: CAWRGQGHSNQPQHF
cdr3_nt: TGTGCCTGGAGGGGACAGGGCCATAGCAATCAGCCCCAGCATTTT

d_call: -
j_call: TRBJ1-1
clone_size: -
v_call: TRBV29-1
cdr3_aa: CSGRMGESAEAFF
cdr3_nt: TGCAGCGGACGTATGGGCGAGTCCGCTGAAGCTTTCTTT

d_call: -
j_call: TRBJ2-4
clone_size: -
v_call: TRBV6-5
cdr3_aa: CASSPSGPNIQYF
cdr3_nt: TGTGCCAGCAGTCCGTCGGGGCCGAACATTCAGTACTTC

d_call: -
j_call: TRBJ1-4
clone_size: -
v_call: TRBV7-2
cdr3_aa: CASSRTGVNEKLFF
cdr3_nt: TGTGCCAGCAGCCGAACTGGGGTGAATGAAAAACTGTTTTTT

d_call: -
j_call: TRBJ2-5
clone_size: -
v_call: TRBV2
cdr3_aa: CASSDRQATTQYF
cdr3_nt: TGTGCCAGCAGTGACCGACAGGCCACCACCCAGTACTTC

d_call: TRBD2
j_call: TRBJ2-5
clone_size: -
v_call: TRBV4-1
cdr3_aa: CASSQDLSGGQETQYF
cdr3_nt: TGCGCCAGCAGCCAAGATCTTAGCGGGGGCCAAGAGACCCAGTACTTC

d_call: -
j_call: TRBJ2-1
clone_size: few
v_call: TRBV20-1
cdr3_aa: CSARVSQEQFF
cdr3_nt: TGCAGTGCTAGAGTTAGCCAGGAGCAGTTCTTC

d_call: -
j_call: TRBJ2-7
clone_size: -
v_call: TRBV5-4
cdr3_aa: CASSLGPGGYDEQYF
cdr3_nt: TGTGCCAGCAGCTTGGGGCCCGGGGGCTATGACGAGCAGTACTTC

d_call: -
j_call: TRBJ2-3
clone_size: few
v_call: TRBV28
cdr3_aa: CASSFSSPDTQYF
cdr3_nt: TGTGCCAGCAGTTTTTCTTCCCCAGATACGCAGTATTTT

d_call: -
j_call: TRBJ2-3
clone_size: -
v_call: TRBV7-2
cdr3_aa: CASSSPARTDTQYF
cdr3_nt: TGTGCCAGCAGCTCCCCTGCCCGGACAGATACGCAGTATTTT